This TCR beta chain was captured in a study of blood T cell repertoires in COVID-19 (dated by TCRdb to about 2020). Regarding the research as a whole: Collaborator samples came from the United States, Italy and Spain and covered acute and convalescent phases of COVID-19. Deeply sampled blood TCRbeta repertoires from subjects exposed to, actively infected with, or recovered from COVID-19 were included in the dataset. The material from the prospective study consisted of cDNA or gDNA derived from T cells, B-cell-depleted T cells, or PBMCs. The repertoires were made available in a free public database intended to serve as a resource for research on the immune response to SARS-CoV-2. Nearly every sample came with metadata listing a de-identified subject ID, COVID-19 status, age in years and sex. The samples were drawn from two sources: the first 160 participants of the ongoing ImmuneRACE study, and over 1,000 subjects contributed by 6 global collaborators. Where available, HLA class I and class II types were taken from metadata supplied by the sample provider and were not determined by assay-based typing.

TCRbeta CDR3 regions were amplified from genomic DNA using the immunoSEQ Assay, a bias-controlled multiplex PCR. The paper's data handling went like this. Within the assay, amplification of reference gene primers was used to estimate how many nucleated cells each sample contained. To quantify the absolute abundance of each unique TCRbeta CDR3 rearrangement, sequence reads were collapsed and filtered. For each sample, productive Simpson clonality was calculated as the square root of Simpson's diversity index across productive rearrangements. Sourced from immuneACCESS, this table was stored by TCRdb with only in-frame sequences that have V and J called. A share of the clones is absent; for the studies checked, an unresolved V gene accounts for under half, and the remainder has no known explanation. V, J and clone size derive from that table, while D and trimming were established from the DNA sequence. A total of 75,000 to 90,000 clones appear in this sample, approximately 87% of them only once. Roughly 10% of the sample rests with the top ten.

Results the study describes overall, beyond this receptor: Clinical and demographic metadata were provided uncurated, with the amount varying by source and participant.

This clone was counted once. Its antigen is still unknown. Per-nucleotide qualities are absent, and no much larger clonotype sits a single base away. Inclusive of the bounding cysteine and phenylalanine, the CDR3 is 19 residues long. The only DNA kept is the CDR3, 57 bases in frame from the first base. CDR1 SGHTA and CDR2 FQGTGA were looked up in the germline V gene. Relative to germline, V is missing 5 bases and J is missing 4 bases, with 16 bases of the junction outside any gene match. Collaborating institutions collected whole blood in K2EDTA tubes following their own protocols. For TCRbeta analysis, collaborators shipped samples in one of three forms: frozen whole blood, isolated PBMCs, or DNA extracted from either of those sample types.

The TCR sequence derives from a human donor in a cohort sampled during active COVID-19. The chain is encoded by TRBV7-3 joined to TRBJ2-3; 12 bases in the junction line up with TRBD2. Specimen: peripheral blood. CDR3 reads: CASSRYPSGGAGVPDTQYF. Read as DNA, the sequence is TGTGCCAGCAGCAGGTACCCTAGCGGGGGGGCCGGAGTTCCAGATACGCAGTATTTT.